This record concerns one T cell receptor beta chain sequence. Antigen unknown. V shed 6 bases and J shed 0 bases, with 15 bases lying between them. Per the germline V gene, CDR1 is MNHEY and CDR2 is SMNVEV (reference sequence). This CDR3 is built from 15 residues. This record comes from a study of shared clonotypes between healthy human individuals. The wider study: The study used three CD4 naive, three CD4 memory, two CD8 naive and one CD8 memory plate per donor.

Overall study findings and caveats: Clonotypes that were shared across a handful of donors made up around 5% of naive CD4 clonotypes.

Caucasian adults living in Nashville, Tennessee, provided all samples. Genomic DNA of every subset was divided equally among multiple immunoSEQ plates. Method: immunoSEQ multiplex PCR; TCRdb's copy keeps in-frame clones and lacks some. Of 950,000 to 1,100,000 clones listed, roughly 70% are singletons. The TCR originated in a man aged 18 to 29 in good health. The chain employs TRBV27 and TRBJ2-7; tentatively, D is TRBD2 (6 bases). What was sequenced was memory CD4+ T cells sorted from blood. The subset: CD45RA-negative fraction. In DNA, the CDR3 is TGTGCCAGCAGCATGGGACTCGCCTCCTCCTACGAGCAGTACTTC. Encoded protein: CASSMGLASSYEQYF.